Following are 11 T cell receptor beta chains from one sample sequenced in a study of blood T cells in healthy people across ages. Alongside a J-beta primer mix, a sample-barcoded 5' primer served in a second PCR lasting 7 to 11 cycles. TCRdb re-analysed the 5' RACE reads in MiXCR, keeping a single row per CDR3 protein. The sample lists hundreds of thousands of distinct CDR3 sequences; about 28% were seen once. Material for sequencing was blood. These receptors originate from a woman aged 80 or over in good health.

This clonotype appeared many times. This rearrangement joins TRBV7-2 to TRBJ2-6, with D perhaps TRBD1 (6 bases). Germline V gives CDR1 SGHTA, CDR2 FQGNSA. V dropped 1 base and J dropped 5 bases, with 12 bases sitting between them. This CDR3 contains 16 residues. This CDR3 reads CASSLEGGRRANVLTF. The DNA of the CDR3 is TGTGCCAGCAGCTTAGAAGGGGGTCGCAGGGCCAACGTCCTGACTTTC.

The chain is built from TRBV12-3 or TRBV12-4 and TRBJ2-5; TRBD2 is a possible D gene (5 bases). This CDR3 is built from 14 residues. V lost 1 base to trimming and J lost 11 bases, with 17 bases between them. The CDR3 protein is CASSLGIRLGEQYF. The CDR3 DNA follows: TGTGCCAGCAGTTTAGGAATTCGGCTCGGGGAGCAGTACTTC.

This clonotype came up many times. V gene TRBV28 combines with J gene TRBJ1-5; D is possibly TRBD1 (5 bases). V lost 2 bases to trimming and J lost 1 base, with 9 bases between them. Germline assignment: CDR1 MDHEN and CDR2 SYDVKM. The CDR3 runs to 15 residues. CDR3 DNA sequence: TGTGCCAGCAGTTTAACTTGGGACAGCAATCAGCCCCAGCATTTT. Encoded protein: CASSLTWDSNQPQHF. Together with reference TRBV28 and TRBJ1-5, the CDR3 gives the full variable domain: DVKVTQSSRYLVKRTGEKVFLECVQDMDHENMFWYRQDPGLGLRLIYFSYDVKMKEKGDIPEGYSVSREKKERFSLILESASTNQTSMYLCASSLTWDSNQPQHFGDGTRLSIL.

V is TRBV14 and J is TRBJ2-7; a weak D match, TRBD2 (5 bases). This CDR3 comprises 14 residues. Trimming shortened V by 7 bases and J by 7 bases, and 20 bases separated the two germline ends. Germline CDR1 reads SGHDN; CDR2 reads FVKESK. The CDR3 here is CASNRDYSSREQYF. CDR3 nucleotides: TGTGCCAGCAACCGCGACTATTCCTCACGGGAGCAGTACTTC.

This clonotype was observed at least ten times. The chain employs TRBV12-3 or TRBV12-4 and TRBJ2-1, with D possibly matching TRBD2 (6 bases). Trimming stripped 1 base from V and 5 bases from J, with 15 bases between. This CDR3 contains 16 residues. DNA of the CDR3: TGTGCCAGCAGTTTAGATGCGGGGCTCCGGAACAATGAGCAGTTCTTC. Residues: CASSLDAGLRNNEQFF.

The genes are TRBV7-8 and TRBJ2-3; 8 nucleotides agree with TRBD2. This CDR3 contains 16 residues. CDR1 SGHVS and CDR2 FQNEAQ come from the germline V gene. The V segment lost 5 bases and the J segment 4 bases; nucleotides outside the gene matches: 11. CDR3: CASSRGIGGASDTQYF. DNA of the CDR3: TGTGCCAGCAGCCGGGGTATCGGGGGGGCGTCAGATACGCAGTATTTT.

This clonotype was recorded at least ten times. The J gene is TRBJ1-4, the V gene TRBV18; D unclear. V shed 1 base and J shed 0 bases, with 9 bases lying between them. Looked up from germline, CDR1 is KGHSH and CDR2 is LQKENI. This CDR3 comprises 16 residues. CDR3 sequence: CASSPQGVSTNEKLFF. DNA for the CDR3: TGTGCCAGCTCACCACAGGGCGTCTCAACTAATGAAAAACTGTTTTTT.

The chain couples TRBV2 to TRBJ1-5, with D unclear. Trimming stripped 3 bases from V and 7 bases from J, with 10 bases between. The length of the CDR3 is 13 residues. In germline, CDR1 is SNHLY, CDR2 FYNNEI. CDR3 nucleotide sequence: TGTGCCAGCAGTGATGGAGTTCGACAGCCCCAGCATTTT. Its protein is CASSDGVRQPQHF.

The V and J genes are TRBV20-1 and TRBJ2-5, with 10 positions matching TRBD2. The CDR3 has 13 residues. The V and J ends lost 4 bases and 3 bases, in that order; junction bases with no gene match: 2. The V gene's germline CDR1 is DFQATT and CDR2 SNEGSKA (reference sequence). The CDR3 reads CSANGLAEETQYF. The CDR3 DNA reads TGCAGTGCTAATGGACTAGCGGAAGAGACCCAGTACTTC.

This clonotype was recorded many times. The J gene is TRBJ2-3, the V gene TRBV12-3 or TRBV12-4; 12 nucleotides agree with TRBD1. The CDR3 covers 14 residues. The trim removed 7 bases at V and 9 bases at J, leaving 8 bases unmatched. This CDR3 is CASTGTGGRKTQYF. CDR3 nucleotides: TGTGCCAGCACCGGGACAGGGGGCAGGAAGACGCAGTATTTT.

As for this clonotype: One base away lies a much larger clone, so this may be a sequencing read error. The CDR3 reads CSVDARTGSSYNEQYF. The CDR3 DNA follows: TGCAGCGTTGACGCCCGGACAGGAAGCTCCTACAATGAGCAGTACTTC. The V call is TRBV29-1, the J call TRBJ2-7, with 7 positions matching TRBD1. The CDR3 has 16 amino acids. J gave up 7 bases and V 3 bases, and 18 bases lay outside the gene matches. The germline CDR1 and CDR2 sequences are SQVTM and ANQGSEA.